One sample yielded the 23 T cell receptor beta chains listed below, sequenced in a study of T cell responses to AZD1222 COVID-19 vaccine. Sequencing used immunoSEQ multiplex PCR; TCRdb keeps in-frame clones, though not all of them. The data show some 60,000 clones, roughly 87% seen once. This sample comprised peripheral blood, obtained 28 days after the second AZD1222 dose. Every receptor here comes from an adult who received the AZD1222 COVID-19 vaccine.

This clone was observed a handful of times. The rearrangement uses TRBV7-2 and TRBJ1-2; 10 bases are shared with TRBD1. Per germline, CDR1 SGHTA and CDR2 FQGNSA. The CDR3 is 17 amino acids. V shed 1 base and J 6 bases; nucleotides not matched to a gene: 11. The CDR3 loop is CASSLVTGTGVRDGYTF. For the CDR3, the DNA is TGTGCCAGCAGCTTAGTCACCGGGACAGGGGTTAGGGATGGCTACACCTTC.

This chain links TRBV3-1 (or the pseudogene TRBV3-2) with TRBJ2-4; 10 nucleotides line up with TRBD2. This CDR3 is built from 19 residues. V was pared by 0 bases and J by 1 base, with 9 bases of the junction left unmatched. Looked up from germline, CDR1 is LGHDT and CDR2 is YNNKEL (reference sequence). The CDR3 bases are TGTGCCAGCAGCCAAGACCGGACTAGCGGCCTACGGGCCAAAAACATTCAGTACTTC. Translation gives CASSQDRTSGLRAKNIQYF.

The chain carries TRBV10-3 and TRBJ1-1, with D possibly being TRBD1 (6 bases). The CDR3 loop spans 13 amino acids. In germline, CDR1 is ENHRY, CDR2 SYGVKD. Deletions cut 2 bases from V and 11 bases from J, with 15 bases between. CDR3 amino acids: CAISEITGIGAFF. The CDR3 coding sequence is TGTGCCATCAGTGAGATAACAGGGATAGGGGCTTTCTTT.

This clone showed up just once. The chain has TRBV5-1 and TRBJ1-5, with TRBD1 matching 7 bases. V shed 0 bases and J 5 bases; nucleotides not matched to a gene: 5. This CDR3 spans 15 amino acids. In germline, CDR1 is SGHRS, CDR2 YFSETQ. CDR3: CASSLGGQSHQPQHF. In DNA, the CDR3 is TGCGCCAGCAGCTTGGGGGGACAGAGCCATCAGCCCCAGCATTTT.

This sequence joins TRBV10-3 and TRBJ2-6, with TRBD1 matching 10 bases. After removal of 5 bases from V and 2 bases from J, the junction contained 6 bases not matched to a gene. In germline, CDR1 is ENHRY, CDR2 SYGVKD. The length of the CDR3 is 17 residues. DNA for the CDR3: TGTGCCATCAGTTCGGGACAGGGGCAAACTGGGGCCAACGTCCTGACTTTC. It translates to CAISSGQGQTGANVLTF.

This chain joins TRBV6-5 and TRBJ2-3; the D gene is possibly TRBD2 (6 bases). Trimming pared 3 bases from V and 6 bases from J, leaving 16 bases between. The CDR3 loop spans 15 amino acids. CDR1 is MNHEY, CDR2 SVGAGI, per germline. CDR3 sequence reads: CASSYVGLPSDTQYF. The CDR3, as DNA: TGTGCCAGCAGTTATGTTGGACTACCAAGCGATACGCAGTATTTT.

The V call is TRBV7-9, the J call TRBJ1-4; a possible D gene is TRBD1 (6 bases). V lost 0 bases and J 5 bases, leaving 13 bases between the germline ends. Germline V gene sequence: CDR1 SEHNR, CDR2 FQNEAQ (reference sequence). The CDR3 contains 16 residues. The DNA of the CDR3 is TGTGCCAGCAGCTTAGCGGGGGCAAGGTCGAATGAAAAACTGTTTTTT. Translated, it gives CASSLAGARSNEKLFF.

V and J are TRBV5-4 and TRBJ1-6; D is unresolved. The germline V and J ends were trimmed by 0 bases and 0 bases, with 7 bases remaining between them. Germline CDR1 reads SGHNT; CDR2 reads YYREEE (reference sequence). This CDR3 is built from 16 residues. The CDR3 DNA is TGTGCCAGCAGCTTGGGGGAAGGCTCCTATAATTCACCCCTCCACTTT. It is translated as CASSLGEGSYNSPLHF.

The chain combines TRBV15 with TRBJ1-3; no clear D. CDR1 and CDR2 from the germline V gene are LNHNV and YYDKDF (reference sequence). V lost 1 base, J lost 6 bases, and 10 bases lay in between. The CDR3 spans 14 residues. For the CDR3, the DNA is TGTGCCACCAGCAGAGCCCAGGACCCAAACACCATATATTTT. Its translation: CATSRAQDPNTIYF.

This chain connects TRBV7-2 to TRBJ1-5, with no clear D. V was shortened by 4 bases and J by 5 bases, with 6 bases between the two germline ends. CDR1 and CDR2 from the germline V gene are SGHTA and FQGNSA. The CDR3 sequence is 12 residues long. The CDR3 sequence: CASSSSDQPQHF. The DNA of the CDR3 is TGTGCCAGCAGCTCCTCGGATCAGCCCCAGCATTTT.

The chain employs TRBV9 and TRBJ1-1; D not resolved. The CDR3 spans 14 residues. V lost 0 bases and J 0 bases, leaving 6 bases between the germline ends. Germline values: CDR1 SGDLS, CDR2 YYNGEE. CDR3 DNA: TGTGCCAGCAGCGTAGATTTCGTGAACACTGAAGCTTTCTTT. Translated: CASSVDFVNTEAFF.

The J gene is TRBJ2-7, the V gene TRBV27; D could derive from TRBD1 or TRBD2 (7 bases each). Germline CDR1 reads MNHEY; CDR2 reads SMNVEV (reference sequence). Trimming left V 6 bases short and J 7 bases short, with 16 bases between. CDR3 size: 13 residues. CDR3 sequence: CASSQGGVGEQYF. The CDR3 DNA follows: TGTGCCAGCAGCCAGGGGGGGGTTGGGGAGCAGTACTTC.

The rearrangement uses TRBV24-1 and TRBJ2-3; D remains ambiguous. Trimming took off 5 bases at V and 2 bases at J, with 10 bases between the two ends. This CDR3 has 14 amino acids. From germline, CDR1 is KGHDR and CDR2 SFDVKD. CDR3 amino acids: CATSGQETTDTQYF. The CDR3 DNA reads as TGTGCCACCAGTGGTCAGGAGACCACAGATACGCAGTATTTT.

A remark on this clone: At one end the junction does not follow the germline gene, possibly because of a read error. The V and J genes are TRBV6-2 or TRBV6-3 and TRBJ2-2; D may be TRBD2 (7 bases). The CDR3 runs to 16 residues. CDR1 is MNHEY, CDR2 SVGEGT, per germline. The CDR3 coding sequence is TGTGCCAGCAGTTACTCGACTTTCCCGGGGGGCGCGTCCCAAATTTTT. Translated: CASSYSTFPGGASQIF.

The chain joins TRBV9 to TRBJ1-6; 11 bases map to TRBD1. V gave up 2 bases and J gave up 6 bases; unmatched junction bases: 4. CDR1 SGDLS and CDR2 YYNGEE come from the germline V gene. The CDR3 extends over 16 amino acids. CDR3 DNA: TGTGCCAGCAGCGTCTCCGGGACAGGGGGTAATTCACCCCTCCACTTT. This codes for CASSVSGTGGNSPLHF.

The rearrangement joins TRBV30 to TRBJ1-1; D remains ambiguous. The germline V gene has CDR1 GTSNPN and CDR2 SVGIG (reference sequence). This CDR3 comprises 11 residues. V was pared by 8 bases and J by 2 bases, with 9 bases between. CDR3 DNA sequence: TGTGCCCGGTCCACTAACACTGAAGCTTTCTTT. Its translation is CARSTNTEAFF.

The genes are TRBV20-1 and TRBJ2-5, with TRBD2 matching 8 bases. This CDR3 is built from 16 residues. Trimming removed 3 bases from V and 5 bases from J; junction bases left unmatched: 14. Germline CDR1 DFQATT, CDR2 SNEGSKA (reference sequence). As DNA, the CDR3 is TGCAGTGCTAGTCCCGGACAGCGGGAGAGCGGTGAGACCCAGTACTTC. It yields the protein CSASPGQRESGETQYF.

This clone was observed a single time. The rearrangement uses TRBV13 and TRBJ1-1; 9 nucleotides line up with TRBD1. V lost 0 bases and J lost 1; bases outside the gene matches: 9. The CDR3 extends over 18 amino acids. CDR1 and CDR2 from the germline V gene are PRHDT and FYEKMQ (reference sequence). This chain's CDR3 is CASSLGANRGLANTEAFF. CDR3 in DNA: TGTGCCAGCAGCTTAGGCGCGAACAGGGGGCTCGCGAACACTGAAGCTTTCTTT.

The chain couples TRBV29-1 to TRBJ2-7; no definite D call. The germline gives CDR1 SQVTM, CDR2 ANQGSEA. Trimming removed 2 bases at V and 2 bases at J, with 10 bases between. The CDR3 sequence is 13 residues long. This CDR3 reads CSVEQAEPYEQYF. DNA of the CDR3: TGCAGCGTTGAACAGGCCGAACCCTACGAGCAGTACTTC.

The chain has TRBV19 and TRBJ1-2; 7 bases are shared with TRBD1. Trimming took 0 bases from V and 8 from J; bases not matched to a gene: 6. This CDR3 has 14 amino acids. Germline CDR1 and CDR2: LNHDA and SQIVND (reference sequence). This chain's CDR3 is CASSIDPTGRGYTF. The DNA of the CDR3 is TGTGCCAGTAGTATAGATCCGACAGGGCGAGGCTACACCTTC. Complete variable domain (other parts from reference TRBV19 and TRBJ1-2): DGGITQSPKYLFRKEGQNVTLSCEQNLNHDAMYWYRQDPGQGLRLIYYSQIVNDFQKGDIAEGYSVSREKKESFPLTVTSAQKNPTAFYLCASSIDPTGRGYTFGSGTRLTVV.

The chain couples TRBV18 to TRBJ1-4; no clear D gene. There are 14 residues in the CDR3. Trimming cost V 5 bases and J 0 bases, with 7 bases left between them. CDR1 and CDR2 from the germline V gene are KGHSH and LQKENI. Here the CDR3 DNA reads TGTGCCAGCTCATACAGTGCAACTAATGAAAAACTGTTTTTT. Its protein product is CASSYSATNEKLFF.

There are a few counts of this clone. The chain joins TRBV11-2 to TRBJ2-7; TRBD2 aligns across 7 bases. Germline-derived CDR1 and CDR2 are SGHAT and FQNNGV. The ends lost 1 base at V and 4 bases at J; junction bases unmatched: 4. This CDR3 spans 14 amino acids. Here the CDR3 reads CASSLGTREYEQYF. The CDR3 coding sequence is TGTGCCAGCAGCTTAGGGACTAGGGAATACGAGCAGTACTTC.

This chain joins TRBV18 and TRBJ2-5; TRBD1 aligns across 7 bases. Germline V lookup: CDR1 KGHSH, CDR2 LQKENI. Unmatched junction bases numbered 5, after V lost 6 bases and J lost 1 base. The CDR3 is 14 residues long. CDR3 sequence: CASSNRGSQETQYF. In DNA, the CDR3 is TGTGCCAGCTCGAACAGGGGCAGCCAAGAGACCCAGTACTTC. Drawing the rest from reference TRBV18 and TRBJ2-5, the complete variable domain is NAGVMQNPRHLVRRRGQEARLRCSPMKGHSHVYWYRQLPEEGLKFMVYLQKENIIDESGMPKERFSAEFPKEGPSILRIQQVVRGDSAAYFCASSNRGSQETQYFGPGTRLLVL.